The 29 T cell receptor beta chains below all came from one sample that was sequenced in a study of identical twins. TCRdb independently ran MiXCR on the 5' RACE reads; one entry per CDR3 protein. The repertoire holds 250,000 or so distinct CDR3 sequences, roughly 13% seen once, with 3.5% to 4.5% in the top ten. These data also featured in a second study, about yellow fever vaccine responses in identical twins.

Material: memory (CD45RO+) T cells sorted from blood. The receptors originated from a young woman in good health.

This clonotype was counted ten times or more. The V call is TRBV12-3 or TRBV12-4, the J call TRBJ1-4, with a tentative D call TRBD1 (5 bases). The V end was cut by 5 bases, the J end by 5 bases, with 12 bases between. The CDR3 sequence is 14 residues long. CDR3 bases: TGTGCCAGCAGTCCAATGGGGGACAATGAAAAACTGTTTTTT. Residues: CASSPMGDNEKLFF.

This clonotype was detected a few times. The J gene is TRBJ2-5, the V gene TRBV9; TRBD2 aligns across 11 bases. Germline values: CDR1 SGDLS, CDR2 YYNGEE. The trim removed 0 bases at V and 1 base at J, leaving 5 bases unmatched. The CDR3 length is 17 residues. The CDR3 loop reads CASSVDPGLAVQETQYF. CDR3 sequence (DNA): TGTGCCAGCAGCGTAGACCCGGGACTAGCGGTCCAAGAGACCCAGTACTTC.

This clonotype has a count of ten or more. The chain carries TRBV13 and TRBJ2-3; D is perhaps TRBD2 (6 bases). CDR1 and CDR2 (germline): PRHDT, FYEKMQ (reference sequence). CDR3 size: 16 residues. Trimming pared 7 bases from V and 3 bases from J, leaving 20 bases between. The CDR3 DNA sequence: TGTGCCAGCACCCAAATAGGGGCCCGGGAGACAGATACGCAGTATTTT. It codes for CASTQIGARETDTQYF.

This clonotype has only a few counts. As DNA, the CDR3 is TGTGCCAGCAGTGAACAGGGCCGAAGGGTGGAAAAACTGTTTTTT. It yields the protein CASSEQGRRVEKLFF. The chain uses TRBV25-1 and TRBJ1-4; tentative D call: TRBD1 (5 bases). The germline V and J ends were trimmed by 2 bases and 8 bases, with 15 bases remaining between them. The CDR3 contains 15 residues. Per germline, CDR1 MGHDK and CDR2 SYGVNS.

As concerns this clonotype: With a much larger clone just one base away, this may be a read error. This sequence joins TRBV3-1 and TRBJ2-1; 7 bases line up with TRBD1. This CDR3 spans 13 amino acids. Germline assignment: CDR1 LGHDT and CDR2 YNNKEL (reference sequence). The CDR3 sequence is CAGSQGDVGEQFF. The CDR3 nucleotides are TGTGCCGGCAGCCAGGGGGACGTGGGGGAGCAGTTCTTC.

This clonotype was detected a few times. The rearrangement joins TRBV20-1 to TRBJ2-7; D possibly corresponds to TRBD1 (6 bases). Germline CDR1 DFQATT, CDR2 SNEGSKA (reference sequence). V lost 3 bases, J lost 5 bases, and 17 bases lay in between. This CDR3 is 14 amino acids long. The CDR3 DNA reads as TGCAGTGCTAGTCAGGGGCGGTCCGGTGACGAGCAGTACTTC. This gives the protein CSASQGRSGDEQYF.

The V call is TRBV24-1, the J call TRBJ2-1; D gene unclear. Germline CDR1 is KGHDR and CDR2 is SFDVKD. Trimming pared 7 bases from V and 9 bases from J, leaving 9 bases between. There are 11 residues in the CDR3. CDR3 region: CATSERAEQFF. The CDR3 DNA is TGTGCCACCAGCGAGAGAGCTGAGCAGTTCTTC.

This clonotype was seen at least ten times. The rearrangement joins TRBV5-1 to TRBJ2-1; 8 nucleotides align to TRBD1. The CDR3 consists of 16 residues. V was pared by 5 bases and J by 0 bases, with 7 bases of the junction left unmatched. Per the germline V gene, CDR1 is SGHRS and CDR2 is YFSETQ. The CDR3 DNA is TGCGCCAGCAGGCCTAGACAGGGGTCCTCCTACAATGAGCAGTTCTTC. Protein sequence: CASRPRQGSSYNEQFF.

This clonotype has more than one count but fewer than ten. The V gene is TRBV6-1, the J gene TRBJ2-7; 10 bases match TRBD2. Unmatched junction bases numbered 13, after V lost 8 bases and J lost 6 bases. Germline loops: CDR1 MNHNS, CDR2 SASEGT. The CDR3 extends over 15 amino acids. CDR3 in DNA: TGTGCCAGCCGGTCTTCGGCTAGCGGGAGTTCCGAGCAGTACTTC. Translation gives CASRSSASGSSEQYF.

This clonotype was seen at least ten times. This rearrangement joins TRBV12-3 or TRBV12-4 to TRBJ1-1; D is possibly TRBD1 (5 bases). The CDR3 loop spans 14 amino acids. V was pared by 2 bases and J by 2 bases, with 9 bases between. CDR3 nucleotide sequence: TGTGCCAGCAGTTTATCGGGGGATAACACTGAAGCTTTCTTT. This sequence encodes CASSLSGDNTEAFF.

This clonotype was detected a few times. CDR3 sequence: CSARARGETQYF. CDR3 DNA: TGCAGTGCCCGGGCCCGGGGGGAGACCCAGTACTTC. The V call is TRBV20-1, the J call TRBJ2-5; TRBD2 might be the D (6 bases). The CDR3 is 12 amino acids. Germline values: CDR1 DFQATT, CDR2 SNEGSKA (reference sequence). Trimming pared 6 bases from V and 5 bases from J, leaving 13 bases between.

This clonotype was observed a handful of times. The chain links TRBV9 to TRBJ2-3; 15 bases are a match to TRBD2. This CDR3 comprises 16 residues. V lost 4 bases and J lost 7; bases outside the gene matches: 7. The V gene's germline CDR1 is SGDLS and CDR2 YYNGEE. This CDR3 reads CASSPRTSGGANTQYF. The CDR3 DNA reads TGTGCCAGCAGCCCCCGGACTAGCGGGGGGGCGAATACGCAGTATTTT.

This chain uses TRBV13 with TRBJ2-1; 8 nucleotides agree with TRBD1. The CDR3 length is 16 residues. With 2 bases clipped from V and 10 bases from J, the junction kept 13 bases outside the gene matches. In germline, CDR1 is PRHDT, CDR2 FYEKMQ (reference sequence). CDR3 DNA sequence: TGTGCCAGCAGCTTACGCGCTGGACAGGGAGGTTCCGAGCAGTTCTTC. It yields the protein CASSLRAGQGGSEQFF.

The table lists this clonotype with a few counts. This rearrangement joins TRBV18 to TRBJ2-1, with D tentatively TRBD1 (5 bases). CDR3 length: 12 residues. Trimming shortened V by 5 bases and J by 7 bases, and 9 bases separated the two germline ends. Germline V gene sequence: CDR1 KGHSH, CDR2 LQKENI. The CDR3 region is CASSTQVNEQFF. In DNA, the CDR3 is TGTGCCAGCTCAACACAGGTTAATGAGCAGTTCTTC. The full variable domain, rest sourced from reference TRBV18 and TRBJ2-1, is NAGVMQNPRHLVRRRGQEARLRCSPMKGHSHVYWYRQLPEEGLKFMVYLQKENIIDESGMPKERFSAEFPKEGPSILRIQQVVRGDSAAYFCASSTQVNEQFFGPGTRLTVL.

CDR3 sequence: CASSLPGQGLYF. CDR3 sequence (DNA): TGTGCCAGCAGCCTCCCAGGGCAGGGCTTGTACTTC. The chain is built from TRBV3-1 and TRBJ2-7; D perhaps matches TRBD1 (5 bases). This CDR3 has 12 residues. The germline V gene encodes CDR1 LGHDT and CDR2 YNNKEL (reference sequence). V shed 4 bases and J shed 12 bases, with 16 bases lying between them.

The table lists this clonotype with many counts. The genes are TRBV12-3 or TRBV12-4 and TRBJ2-2; a possible D gene is TRBD2 (6 bases). V was pared by 5 bases and J by 8 bases, with 15 bases between. This CDR3 spans 14 amino acids. The CDR3 sequence is CASSRGVVGGELFF. For the CDR3, the DNA is TGTGCCAGCAGTCGCGGGGTAGTCGGGGGGGAGCTGTTTTTT.

The J gene is TRBJ2-2, the V gene TRBV27; TRBD2 matches at 10 bases. The CDR3 has 17 residues. In germline, CDR1 is MNHEY, CDR2 SMNVEV (reference sequence). V lost 5 bases to trimming and J lost 3 bases; unmatched junction nucleotides: 9. In nucleotides, the CDR3 is TGTGCCAGCAGTGGGGGACTAGCGCTGGGGGACACCGGGGAGCTGTTTTTT. This translates into CASSGGLALGDTGELFF.

This clonotype was counted a few times. V and J are TRBV5-1 and TRBJ2-3; the D call may be TRBD1 or TRBD2 (7 bases each). Per the germline V gene, CDR1 is SGHRS and CDR2 is YFSETQ. The V and J ends lost 4 bases and 3 bases respectively, with 15 bases between them. This CDR3 has 15 residues. The CDR3 region has the DNA TGCGCCAGCAGCCAGGGGGGGGCCAGAACAGATACGCAGTATTTT. This encodes CASSQGGARTDTQYF.

The CDR3 DNA reads TGCAGTGCTAGAGAGGCAGGGGGAAATGAGCAGTTCTTC. It encodes CSAREAGGNEQFF. The rearrangement joins TRBV20-1 to TRBJ2-1; the match to TRBD1 covers 7 bases. This CDR3 has 13 residues. CDR1 is DFQATT and CDR2 is SNEGSKA in the germline V gene (reference sequence). J lost 7 bases, V lost 0 bases, and 3 bases had no gene match.

This clonotype was observed a handful of times. The chain couples TRBV4-2 to TRBJ2-1, with 12 nucleotides matching TRBD2. V gave up 4 bases and J gave up 7 bases; unmatched junction bases: 20. Germline assignment: CDR1 LGHNA and CDR2 YNFKEQ. This CDR3 has 20 amino acids. CDR3 DNA sequence: TGTGCCAGCAGCCTAAGCGCACTAGCGGGGGGTTCCGTTAAAGTGAATGAGCAGTTCTTC. This translates into CASSLSALAGGSVKVNEQFF.

The rearrangement links TRBV25-1 to TRBJ2-7, with 12 bases aligning to TRBD2. Looked up from germline, CDR1 is MGHDK and CDR2 is SYGVNS. J gave up 4 bases and V 4 bases, and 11 bases lay outside the gene matches. The CDR3 consists of 17 residues. The DNA of the CDR3 is TGTGCCAGCAGTGCATACTTGAGGACTAGCGGGAAATACGAGCAGTACTTC. Residues: CASSAYLRTSGKYEQYF.

The chain recombines TRBV7-9 with TRBJ2-1; TRBD1 matches at 9 bases. Germline assignment: CDR1 SEHNR and CDR2 FQNEAQ (reference sequence). The CDR3 contains 15 residues. V lost 5 bases to trimming and J lost 4 bases; unmatched junction nucleotides: 6. DNA for the CDR3: TGTGCCAGCAGCACAACAGGGGGCGGTTACAATGAGCAGTTCTTC. It is translated as CASSTTGGGYNEQFF.

This chain connects TRBV2 to TRBJ2-2; maybe TRBD1 (8 bases). V lost 4 bases to trimming and J lost 6 bases, with 12 bases between them. This CDR3 contains 14 residues. CDR1 and CDR2 from the germline V gene are SNHLY and FYNNEI. CDR3 residues: CASSVQGGSGELFF. CDR3 DNA: TGTGCCAGCAGTGTACAGGGGGGGTCCGGGGAGCTGTTTTTT.

At least ten counts were recorded for this clonotype. The chain is built from TRBV27 and TRBJ1-5; 11 nucleotides agree with TRBD1. V lost 9 bases to trimming and J lost 5 bases; unmatched junction nucleotides: 9. CDR3 length: 15 residues. The germline V gene encodes CDR1 MNHEY and CDR2 SMNVEV (reference sequence). In DNA, the CDR3 is TGTGCCAGTAGGGACAGGGGGGGCCCGGATCAGCCCCAGCATTTT. This translates into CASRDRGGPDQPQHF.

Ten or more counts support this clonotype. This chain uses TRBV5-1 with TRBJ1-1; D is ambiguous. The CDR3 spans 13 residues. CDR1 and CDR2 (germline): SGHRS, YFSETQ. V gave up 4 bases and J gave up 7 bases, with 14 bases separating them. CDR3 in DNA: TGCGCCAGCAGCCCGCATTCCGGGAGTGAAGCTTTCTTT. It specifies CASSPHSGSEAFF.

The chain links TRBV15 to TRBJ2-5, with D perhaps given as TRBD1 or TRBD2 (5 bases each). Germline V lookup: CDR1 LNHNV, CDR2 YYDKDF (reference sequence). The ends were cut back, 0 bases at V and 1 base at J, with 12 bases in the middle. The CDR3 consists of 16 residues. The CDR3 loop reads CATSRDLRGIQETQYF. DNA for the CDR3: TGTGCCACCAGCAGAGATTTACGGGGCATCCAAGAGACCCAGTACTTC.

The chain couples TRBV5-5 to TRBJ2-1, with D uncertain. V lost 1 base to trimming and J lost 0 bases, with 8 bases between them. Germline values: CDR1 SGHKS, CDR2 YYEKEE (reference sequence). The CDR3 has 15 amino acids. The CDR3 region is CASSLRVYSYNEQFF. DNA for the CDR3: TGTGCCAGCAGCTTGCGAGTTTACTCCTACAATGAGCAGTTCTTC.

A few counts support this clonotype. V usage is TRBV2 and J usage is TRBJ2-3; D unclear. V shed 4 bases and J shed 11 bases, with 22 bases lying between them. The CDR3 runs to 15 residues. Looked up from germline, CDR1 is SNHLY and CDR2 is FYNNEI. In nucleotides, the CDR3 is TGTGCCAGCAGTGGGCTGTCTGTGGGCGGACCAGAGCAGTATTTT. It encodes CASSGLSVGGPEQYF.

The J gene is TRBJ2-3, the V gene TRBV20-1; the match to TRBD2 covers 8 bases. From germline, CDR1 is DFQATT and CDR2 SNEGSKA (reference sequence). The V gene end was trimmed by 3 bases and the J gene end by 2 bases; junction bases not matched to a gene: 7. There are 15 residues in the CDR3. In DNA, the CDR3 is TGCAGTGCTAGTCGGTCTAGCGGGCTCACAGATACGCAGTATTTT. Encoded protein: CSASRSSGLTDTQYF.